A single sample is the source of the 29 T cell receptor beta chains below, sequenced in a study of response to subunit inactivated influenza vaccine. TCRdb independently ran MiXCR on the RT-PCR reads; one entry per CDR3 protein. The table has 710,000 or so distinct CDR3 sequences, 15% to 18% seen once. Sample: PBMCs from blood, taken about 12 days after vaccination. Every receptor here comes from a man aged 50 or older who received an inactivated influenza vaccine.

This clonotype has just a few counts. This rearrangement joins TRBV20-1 to TRBJ1-5, with D hard to call. The CDR3 loop spans 14 amino acids. Trimming left V 3 bases short and J 0 bases short, with 9 bases between. The germline V gene encodes CDR1 DFQATT and CDR2 SNEGSKA (reference sequence). DNA for the CDR3: TGCAGTGCTAGGATCTTCTATAGCAATCAGCCCCAGCATTTT. Its translation is CSARIFYSNQPQHF.

V gene TRBV20-1 combines with J gene TRBJ2-5; 10 positions match TRBD2. Germline V CDR1 and CDR2: DFQATT, SNEGSKA (reference sequence). The CDR3 contains 13 residues. The J segment lost 5 bases and the V segment lost 8 bases, leaving 8 bases of the junction unmatched. The CDR3 is CSTGLAVLETQYF. CDR3 nucleotides: TGCAGTACCGGACTAGCGGTCCTGGAGACCCAGTACTTC.

This clonotype was detected a few times. The chain uses TRBV11-2 and TRBJ2-1, with D perhaps matching TRBD1 (7 bases). This CDR3 contains 15 residues. The V end lost 1 base, the J end lost 4 bases, and 11 bases lay between the germline ends. The germline CDR1 and CDR2 sequences are SGHAT and FQNNGV. Here the CDR3 DNA reads TGTGCCAGCAGCTTAGGGGCGGGACAGTACAATGAGCAGTTCTTC. Translating it yields CASSLGAGQYNEQFF.

This clonotype occurred many times. The chain uses TRBV27 and TRBJ2-5; 7 positions match TRBD1. Trimming cost V 3 bases and J 2 bases; bases outside gene matches: 3. Per germline, CDR1 MNHEY and CDR2 SMNVEV (reference sequence). This CDR3 contains 14 residues. The CDR3 spells CASSFTGAQETQYF. The DNA of the CDR3 is TGTGCCAGCAGTTTTACAGGGGCTCAAGAGACCCAGTACTTC.

Ten or more counts support this clonotype. This chain joins TRBV12-3 or TRBV12-4 and TRBJ1-5; D remains ambiguous. This CDR3 is built from 12 residues. Trimming took off 4 bases at V and 5 bases at J, with 6 bases between the two ends. The CDR3 region has the DNA TGTGCCAGCAGTTCACGAGATCAGCCCCAGCATTTT. It specifies CASSSRDQPQHF.

This clonotype was recorded many times. The chain joins TRBV12-3 or TRBV12-4 to TRBJ2-7; D is undetermined. This CDR3 region has 12 residues. V lost 2 bases and J 2 bases, leaving 4 bases between the germline ends. As DNA, the CDR3 is TGTGCCAGCAGTTTAAATACCTACGAGCAGTACTTC. It yields the protein CASSLNTYEQYF.

The rearrangement links TRBV30 to TRBJ2-5; D not resolved. Trimming cost V 0 bases and J 2 bases, with 7 bases left between them. Germline values: CDR1 GTSNPN, CDR2 SVGIG (reference sequence). There are 13 residues in the CDR3. CDR3 bases: TGTGCCTGGAGTGTAACTTATCAAGAGACCCAGTACTTC. Translation: CAWSVTYQETQYF.

This sequence joins TRBV7-2 and TRBJ2-7, with 14 bases aligning to TRBD2. The CDR3 extends over 16 amino acids. Germline V gene sequence: CDR1 SGHTA, CDR2 FQGNSA. V was pared by 6 bases and J by 0 bases, with 4 bases of the junction left unmatched. CDR3: CASSRGLAGASYEQYF. For the CDR3, the DNA is TGTGCCAGCAGTAGGGGACTAGCGGGGGCCTCCTACGAGCAGTACTTC.

This sequence joins TRBV7-3 and TRBJ2-3, with 9 bases aligning to TRBD2. Trimming took 1 base from V and 2 from J; bases not matched to a gene: 4. The CDR3 extends over 16 amino acids. CDR1 and CDR2 (germline): SGHTA, FQGTGA. The CDR3 DNA follows: TGTGCCAGCAGCTTAAACCTAGCGGGAACCACAGATACGCAGTATTTT. It translates to CASSLNLAGTTDTQYF.

The chain joins TRBV10-3 to TRBJ1-4; tentatively, D is TRBD1 (6 bases). Per germline, CDR1 ENHRY and CDR2 SYGVKD. The CDR3 is made up of 16 amino acids. V lost 4 bases, J lost 5 bases, and 17 bases lay in between. The CDR3 here is CAISAEGRQANEKLFF. The CDR3, as DNA: TGTGCCATCAGTGCTGAGGGTAGACAGGCAAATGAAAAACTGTTTTTT.

V and J are TRBV20-1 and TRBJ2-7; TRBD1 aligns across 8 bases. This CDR3 region has 16 residues. With V trimmed by 6 bases and J by 3 bases, 16 bases remained unmatched. Germline V CDR1 and CDR2: DFQATT, SNEGSKA (reference sequence). As DNA, the CDR3 is TGCAGTGCCCCCCTCATCCGGGACAGGCGACTCTACGAGCAGTACTTC. Its translation is CSAPLIRDRRLYEQYF.

CDR3 nucleotides: TGTGCCAGCAGCTTAGGGGCGCCACTAGTAGATACGCAGTATTTT. Protein: CASSLGAPLVDTQYF. The chain recombines TRBV7-8 with TRBJ2-3, with D perhaps matching TRBD2 (5 bases). The CDR3 has 15 residues. The germline V gene has CDR1 SGHVS and CDR2 FQNEAQ. Trimming pared 1 base from V and 5 bases from J, leaving 13 bases between.

The CDR3 is CSAAEMGSLGYTF. CDR3 nucleotide sequence: TGCAGTGCCGCGGAAATGGGTTCGCTTGGCTACACCTTC. The chain joins TRBV20-1 to TRBJ1-2; D gene uncertain. V lost 6 bases, J lost 7 bases, and 18 bases lay in between. This CDR3 contains 13 residues. Per the germline V gene, CDR1 is DFQATT and CDR2 is SNEGSKA (reference sequence).

The chain uses TRBV5-1 and TRBJ2-5; D uncertain. V dropped 0 bases and J dropped 5 bases, with 17 bases sitting between them. From germline, CDR1 is SGHRS and CDR2 YFSETQ. The CDR3 has 16 residues. The CDR3, as DNA: TGCGCCAGCAGCTTGGCCTACCCCTCGGCGGCGGAGACCCAGTACTTC. Its translation is CASSLAYPSAAETQYF.

The chain joins TRBV12-3 or TRBV12-4 to TRBJ2-1, with TRBD1 identical over 8 bases. V lost 3 bases and J lost 8; bases outside the gene matches: 12. This CDR3 contains 16 residues. CDR3 sequence: CASSFLSGAGGDEQFF. As DNA, the CDR3 is TGTGCCAGCAGTTTTCTGTCTGGGGCAGGGGGCGATGAGCAGTTCTTC.

This chain uses TRBV18 with TRBJ2-7; D gene unclear. Germline loops: CDR1 KGHSH, CDR2 LQKENI. V was trimmed by 3 bases and J by 0 bases, leaving 9 bases between them. The CDR3 extends over 14 amino acids. DNA for the CDR3: TGTGCCAGCTCACCCGCACTCAACTCCTACGAGCAGTACTTC. Amino acids: CASSPALNSYEQYF.

This clonotype has a handful of counts. The chain links TRBV7-8 to TRBJ2-1; either TRBD1 or TRBD2 may supply D (7 bases each). Germline-derived CDR1 and CDR2 are SGHVS and FQNEAQ. V was trimmed by 8 bases and J by 2 bases, leaving 16 bases between them. The CDR3 totals 15 residues. The CDR3 DNA sequence: TGTGCCAGCCTAAACCCAGGGGGGGCCTACAATGAGCAGTTCTTC. Translated: CASLNPGGAYNEQFF.

Ten or more counts support this clonotype. The rearrangement links TRBV12-3 or TRBV12-4 to TRBJ2-1; the D gene is possibly TRBD1 (5 bases). The CDR3 runs to 11 residues. The V end was cut by 2 bases, the J end by 13 bases, with 9 bases between. CDR3 sequence reads: CASSLRTRQFF. As DNA, the CDR3 is TGTGCCAGCAGTTTAAGGACACGCCAGTTCTTC.

This chain uses TRBV6-5 with TRBJ1-6; D gene uncertain. This CDR3 is 18 amino acids long. The germline gives CDR1 MNHEY, CDR2 SVGAGI. Trimming took off 2 bases at V and 5 bases at J, with 19 bases between the two ends. CDR3 nucleotides: TGTGCCAGCAGTTACGTTTTAGGACTAGGGCAGAATAATTCACCCCTCCACTTT. Amino acids: CASSYVLGLGQNNSPLHF.

The chain combines TRBV28 with TRBJ1-2; 8 bases line up with TRBD1. Trimming took 5 bases from V and 2 from J; bases not matched to a gene: 16. The CDR3 sequence is 18 residues long. CDR1 MDHEN and CDR2 SYDVKM come from the germline V gene. In nucleotides, the CDR3 is TGTGCCAGCAGTCCCATCCAGGGAACCGGGACAGGAAACTATGGCTACACCTTC. It translates to CASSPIQGTGTGNYGYTF.

This clonotype was counted a few times. This chain uses TRBV5-1 with TRBJ2-1; TRBD2 matches at 11 bases. The CDR3 length is 17 residues. V lost 2 bases to trimming and J lost 5 bases; unmatched junction nucleotides: 9. Germline CDR1 is SGHRS and CDR2 is YFSETQ. CDR3 protein: CASSLILALAGDNEQFF. The CDR3 DNA is TGCGCCAGCAGCTTAATCCTCGCACTAGCGGGAGACAATGAGCAGTTCTTC.

The genes are TRBV5-1 and TRBJ1-1; possibly TRBD1 for D (5 bases). CDR3 length equals 15 residues. Trimming took off 5 bases at V and 1 base at J, with 15 bases between the two ends. Germline CDR1 and CDR2: SGHRS and YFSETQ. CDR3 loop: CASSPMAGPNTEAFF. For the CDR3, the DNA is TGCGCCAGCAGTCCGATGGCGGGACCGAACACTGAAGCTTTCTTT.

This clonotype was detected many times. This chain connects TRBV6-2 or TRBV6-3 to TRBJ1-1; 11 bases fit TRBD1. This CDR3 is 16 amino acids long. The trim removed 0 bases at V and 4 bases at J, leaving 4 bases unmatched. Germline CDR1 reads MNHEY; CDR2 reads SVGEGT. Here the CDR3 reads CASSYSVGQGATEAFF. The CDR3 nucleotides read TGTGCCAGCAGTTACTCGGTCGGACAGGGGGCCACTGAAGCTTTCTTT.

V is TRBV20-1 and J is TRBJ2-7; 9 positions match TRBD2. Germline CDR1 is DFQATT and CDR2 is SNEGSKA (reference sequence). CDR3 length: 15 residues. Trimming removed 0 bases from V and 4 bases from J; junction bases left unmatched: 7. The CDR3 reads CSARDLSGSEYEQYF. CDR3 nucleotides: TGCAGTGCTAGAGACCTTAGCGGGAGCGAGTACGAGCAGTACTTC.

This clonotype was counted between two and nine times. This chain connects TRBV4-1 to TRBJ2-5; TRBD1 agrees at 9 bases. Losses at the gene ends were 5 bases for V and 0 bases for J; bases not matched to a gene: 4. The CDR3 is 15 amino acids. Per the germline V gene, CDR1 is MGHRA and CDR2 is YSYEKL. The CDR3 sequence is CASSFWDRDQETQYF. The CDR3 nucleotides are TGCGCCAGCAGCTTCTGGGACAGGGACCAAGAGACCCAGTACTTC.

The sample holds a few counts of this clonotype. The J gene is TRBJ2-1, the V gene TRBV20-1; no firm D call. Trimming removed 5 bases at V and 0 bases at J, with 14 bases between. From germline, CDR1 is DFQATT and CDR2 SNEGSKA (reference sequence). There are 15 residues in the CDR3. The CDR3 sequence is CSASAGRYSYNEQFF. In DNA, the CDR3 is TGCAGTGCTTCCGCTGGACGTTACTCCTACAATGAGCAGTTCTTC.

In this sample, this clonotype turned up a few times. The chain links TRBV20-1 to TRBJ2-3; unclear D gene. CDR3 size: 12 residues. Germline CDR1 DFQATT, CDR2 SNEGSKA (reference sequence). V was cut by 6 bases and J by 2 bases, with 9 bases left in between. CDR3 in amino acids: CSAQEDTDTQYF. For the CDR3, the DNA is TGCAGTGCCCAGGAAGACACAGATACGCAGTATTTT.

This rearrangement joins TRBV5-1 to TRBJ2-1; 8 bases agree with TRBD2. V lost 3 bases to trimming and J lost 4 bases; unmatched junction nucleotides: 6. This CDR3 has 15 residues. CDR1 is SGHRS, CDR2 YFSETQ, per germline. DNA for the CDR3: TGCGCCAGCAGCTCAGCGGGAGCTTTATACAATGAGCAGTTCTTC. Protein product: CASSSAGALYNEQFF. The whole variable domain, remainder taken from reference TRBV5-1 and TRBJ2-1, is KAGVTQTPRYLIKTRGQQVTLSCSPISGHRSVSWYQQTPGQGLQFLFEYFSETQRNKGNFPGRFSGRQFSNSRSEMNVSTLELGDSALYLCASSSAGALYNEQFFGPGTRLTVL.

The genes are TRBV12-3 or TRBV12-4 and TRBJ2-3; TRBD1 matches 7 bases. The CDR3 totals 16 residues. J lost 0 bases, V lost 4 bases, and 7 bases had no gene match. CDR3 in DNA: TGTGCCAGCAGTTCGACAGGGTTTATTAGCACAGATACGCAGTATTTT. Amino acid sequence: CASSSTGFISTDTQYF.